This T cell receptor (beta chain) was sequenced during a study of vaccination effects on CD4 cells after COVID-19 (dated by TCRdb to 2021 to 2024). Regarding the study in general: Participants received two doses of either the BNT162b2 or the mRNA-1273 mRNA SARS-CoV-2 vaccine. In a couple of convalescent patients, pre-vaccine samples were collected 16 days and one week ahead of the first dose, 142 and 148 days after COVID-19 diagnosis. SARS-CoV-2 spike-specific CD4+ TCR repertoires from before and after mRNA vaccination were compared in COVID-19 convalescent patients and in infection-naive vaccine recipients. Altogether, some ten COVID-19 convalescent patients and a handful of SARS-CoV-2-naive healthy vaccine recipients made up the full study. In the study, cultures from other donors were sequenced using the Oncomine TCR Beta short-read assay on an Illumina iSeq 100. General study outcomes and caveats: The study was limited by a small number of convalescent patients and lacked early post-infection timepoints. Clones induced by infection and clones induced by vaccination both contracted markedly at late timepoints after vaccination, which fits with T cell responses waning over time. In convalescent patients, the post-vaccine spike-reactive repertoire was composed mainly of new vaccine-induced clones that were largely distinct from infection-induced clones.

The receptor library was made with the immunoSEQ multiplex PCR assay. DNA from the CD4+ T cells that had been cultured and isolated underwent TCR beta CDR3 sequencing. The study's processing was this. The analysis removed non-productive TCR sequences, trimmed reads to the CDR3 region, and retained only CDR3s that were 7 or more amino acids long. The MANAFEST web app was used to pick out antigen-specific clonotypes by comparing their expansion in peptide wells with that in reference cultures. Positive clones required FDR<0.05 expansion versus reference and all other wells, odds ratio above 5, and frequency above 0.1% in two replicate wells. Clonotypes significantly expanded in SARS-CoV-2 spike wells and in at least one common cold coronavirus spike condition were defined as cross-reactive. Using the stringdist R package, CDR3 similarity was measured by Levenshtein distance, and unrooted trees were constructed with ape in R 3.6.1. Imported from immuneACCESS, the table was reduced by TCRdb to in-frame sequences with V and J called. These copies leave out some clones; in studies compared against another copy, an unresolved V gene accounts for under half, and the cause of the remainder is not known. V and J calls and clone size are copied from that table; D and trimming were computed from the DNA. The sample table shows approximately 33,000 clones, and 70% to 80% are seen once. The biggest ten clones account for 15% to 20% of the sample.

Worth noting for this clone: There is no known antigen for this receptor. Base-call qualities are not available, and no considerably larger clone is one nucleotide away.

The ViraFEST assay stimulated PBMC with viral peptide pools and then used TCR sequencing to identify antigen-specific CD4+ T cell clonotypes by expansion. After more than 9 days of culture, CD4+ T cells were isolated with the EasySep CD4+ T cell isolation kit. PCR-confirmed SARS-CoV-2 infection had occurred in convalescent patients between March and December 2020, before the Alpha, Beta and Delta variants emerged in the United States. Each well held roughly 2.2 million PBMC cultured in IMDM containing roughly 5% human AB serum, roughly 9.9 IU/ml IL-2 and gentamicin, along with roughly 10 ug/ml peptides. Half of the culture medium was replaced with fresh IL-2-containing medium on days 3 and 7. Unless noted otherwise, every peptide stimulation condition was grown in triplicate wells. Using Ficoll-Paque Plus gradient centrifugation, PBMC were separated from whole blood and then either used fresh or cryopreserved at -140C. The overlapping peptide pools covered the spike proteins of SARS-CoV-2 and of the common cold coronaviruses HCoV-NL63, HCoV-OC43 and HCoV-229E. The QIAamp micro DNA kit was used to extract genomic DNA from the cultured CD4+ T cells.

Specimen: CD4+ T cells from PBMCs cultured with HCoV-NL63 spike peptides, collected before COVID-19 vaccination. Per the publication, the cell subset or site label means: HCoV-NL63 spike overlapping peptide pool stimulation. This clonotype was sampled from a human donor who had a prior SARS-CoV-2 infection.

This receptor has the CDR3 CASSLGFRGQGDTQYF. The sequence in DNA is TGTGCCAGCAGCTTAGGCTTCAGGGGCCAGGGAGATACGCAGTATTTT. The chain employs TRBV7-9 and TRBJ2-3; the D gene is possibly TRBD1, with 6 bases matching. V sheds 1 base and J sheds 5 bases, leaving 16 bases between their ends. The CDR3 goes from the cysteine to the phenylalanine over 16 residues. CDR3 DNA is the only sequence kept; it has 48 bases, read in frame from the first base. The germline V gene (reference sequence) provides CDR1 SEHNR and CDR2 FQNEAQ.